The source of this T cell receptor (beta chain) is a study of T cell responses to AZD1222 COVID-19 vaccine. Points from the study as a whole: Recipients of two AZD1222 doses showed rising Spike-specific TCR breadth and depth.

Assay used: immunoSEQ multiplex PCR; TCRdb lists only in-frame clones, some missing. The sample consists of about 190,000 clones, around nine tenths of them appearing once. Trimming took 4 bases from V and 2 from J; bases not matched to a gene: 8. Germline V gene sequence: CDR1 LNHDA, CDR2 SQIVND (reference sequence). The CDR3 spans 17 residues. With respect to this clone: Its target is unknown.

The TCR originated in an adult who received the MenACWY meningococcal vaccine as a control. Sequencing was performed on peripheral blood, taken 28 days after the second dose of the MenACWY control vaccine. The V gene is TRBV19, the J gene TRBJ2-3; 11 bases agree with TRBD2. CDR3 DNA sequence: TGTGCCAGTAGTACGATAGCGGGAGGGCGGGACACAGATACGCAGTATTTT. This encodes CASSTIAGGRDTDTQYF.